Each of the 7 T cell receptor beta chains below was sequenced from the same sample in a study of CD8+CD57+ T cells in acquired aplastic anemia. The authors sequenced patients whose flow cytometry had shown CD8+CD57+ cell expansion. Profiles of TCR beta VDJ and CDR3 were generated from a genomic DNA template. TCRdb processed the reads anew with MiXCR; each CDR3 protein has one entry. The profile shows under 200,000 distinct CDR3 sequences, 45% to 50% of them singletons. Material: sorted CD4+, CD8+, or CD8+CD57+ T cells (not recorded which) from PBMCs. The receptor set was obtained from a human donor with aplastic anemia.

V and J are TRBV28 and TRBJ2-2, with D possibly being TRBD2 (5 bases). This CDR3 region has 13 residues. Trimming removed 6 bases from V and 4 bases from J, with 9 bases in between. The germline V gene has CDR1 MDHEN and CDR2 SYDVKM. The DNA of the CDR3 is TGTGCCAGCAGCTACCGGGGCACCGGGGAGCTGTTTTTT. It specifies CASSYRGTGELFF.

This sequence joins TRBV4-3 and TRBJ1-2, with D unresolved. Trimming removed 0 bases from V and 5 bases from J, with 19 bases in between. Germline V gene data show CDR1 as LGHNA and CDR2 as YSLEER. CDR3 length: 17 amino acids. The CDR3 DNA reads as TGCGCCAGCAGCCAAGATGGCCTTGTACAGAGGGTTTATGGCTACACCTTC. Amino acid sequence: CASSQDGLVQRVYGYTF.

J is TRBJ2-4 and V is TRBV20-1; the D is unclear. V dropped 1 base and J dropped 2 bases, with 12 bases sitting between them. Germline V gene data show CDR1 as DFQATT and CDR2 as SNEGSKA (reference sequence). The CDR3 totals 15 residues. The CDR3: CSARVEGLPKNIQYF. CDR3 in DNA: TGCAGTGCTAGAGTCGAAGGGTTGCCCAAAAACATTCAGTACTTC.

This chain connects TRBV24-1 to TRBJ1-2; 8 bases fit TRBD1. Per germline, CDR1 KGHDR and CDR2 SFDVKD. V gave up 6 bases and J gave up 0 bases; unmatched junction bases: 2. The CDR3 contains 14 residues. In nucleotides, the CDR3 is TGTGCCACCAGTCGGACAGGGTCTAACTATGGCTACACCTTC. Protein product: CATSRTGSNYGYTF.

V usage is TRBV18 and J usage is TRBJ2-7; the match to TRBD1 covers 9 bases. Trimming took 2 bases from V and 1 from J; bases not matched to a gene: 6. Germline CDR1 KGHSH, CDR2 LQKENI. CDR3 length: 16 residues. The CDR3 sequence: CASSPGQGPASYEQYF. The CDR3 DNA reads TGTGCCAGCTCACCAGGACAGGGGCCAGCTTCCTACGAGCAGTACTTC.

As for this clonotype: The junction shows a germline mismatch at one end, possibly a read error. The genes are TRBV30 and TRBJ1-1; 7 bases are shared with TRBD1. The CDR3 loop spans 11 amino acids. Germline V gene sequence: CDR1 GTSNPN, CDR2 SVGIG (reference sequence). The CDR3 region has the DNA TGTGCCTGGGACAGGGTCACTGAAGCTTCCTTT. It encodes CAWDRVTEASF.

The chain uses TRBV10-1 and TRBJ1-1; D remains unclear. The CDR3 is 13 amino acids. CDR1 and CDR2 from the germline V gene are WNHNN and SYGVQD (reference sequence). V was shortened by 2 bases and J by 1 base, with 5 bases between the two germline ends. The CDR3 DNA reads TGCGCCAGCAGTGAGATGGAGAACACTGAAGCTTTCTTT. Translation gives CASSEMENTEAFF.